This T cell receptor beta chain was recorded in a study of T-cell reconstitution after alpha-beta-depleted transplantation in children. The ends were cut back, 0 bases at V and 3 bases at J, with 14 bases in the middle. Germline-derived CDR1 and CDR2 are LGHNT and FRNRAP. This CDR3 has 17 residues. This clonotype turned up a few times. Using unique molecular identifiers, the investigators prepared the TCRbeta library. TCRdb recomputed calls from the PCR reads with MiXCR, one row per CDR3 protein. Here the sample spans 300,000 to 400,000 distinct CDR3 sequences, 23% being singletons. The chain is built from TRBV12-5 and TRBJ2-2, with a tentative D call TRBD1 (6 bases). The sequence came from a male patient aged 10 to 17 who had a stem cell transplant for acute lymphoblastic leukemia, so the T cells may come from the graft donor. The source was PBMCs, mostly from graft donor cells, collected 180 days after TCRalphabeta/CD19-depleted stem cell transplant. The CDR3 loop reads CASGLVLVGQYTGELFF. The CDR3 DNA follows: TGTGCTAGTGGTTTGGTACTAGTCGGACAGTACACCGGGGAGCTGTTTTTT.